The clone carrying this T cell receptor (beta chain) was found many times. Its target is not known. The V gene's germline CDR1 is SGHRS and CDR2 YFSETQ. This CDR3 region has 14 residues. V was cut by 4 bases and J by 4 bases, with 14 bases left in between. By quantitative 5'-RACE with molecular barcodes, the TCR beta libraries were made. TCRdb passed the 5' RACE reads through MiXCR, listing each CDR3 protein once. The sample yields 200,000 to 250,000 distinct CDR3 sequences, 10% seen once. These data belong to a study of CD8 T cells in ankylosing spondylitis. Broader study findings: A motif in TCR beta, a set of roughly 8 highly homologous variants, appeared characteristic of ankylosing spondylitis blood. Disease-linked clones bore a CD8+ phenotype, appearing relatively rarely in peripheral blood. Disease-linked clones reportedly showed significant enrichment in matched ankylosing spondylitis synovial fluid.

Sequencing used blood, either unsorted or a sorted T cell fraction (not recorded which). The receptor's source is a male donor with ankylosing spondylitis or in good health (not recorded which). The chain has TRBV5-1 and TRBJ1-1; possibly TRBD1 for D (5 bases). CDR3 bases: TGCGCCAGCAGCGGTCCCGGGACCGTCACTGAAGCTTTCTTT. This encodes CASSGPGTVTEAFF. Full variable domain (outside the CDR3, taken from reference TRBV5-1 and TRBJ1-1): KAGVTQTPRYLIKTRGQQVTLSCSPISGHRSVSWYQQTPGQGLQFLFEYFSETQRNKGNFPGRFSGRQFSNSRSEMNVSTLELGDSALYLCASSGPGTVTEAFFGQGTRLTVV.